This TCR beta chain was profiled in a study of T cells in Graves' hyperthyroidism and ophthalmopathy. RNA transcripts provided the source from which TCR beta CDR3 regions were amplified. Carried out on the TCR CDR3, a first-round RT-PCR used the HTBI primer set. MiXCR, run by TCRdb on the multiplex PCR reads, gives a single entry per CDR3 protein. The table lists roughly 600,000 distinct CDR3 sequences, approximately 15% of them singletons. In its sample, this clonotype was seen many times. From germline, CDR1 is LNHDA and CDR2 SQIVND (reference sequence). Trimming at V came to 3 bases and at J to 3 bases, leaving 12 bases not matched to a gene. The CDR3 has 17 amino acids.

Sequenced material: blood. The gene calls are TRBV19 and TRBJ1-1, with TRBD1 identical over 8 bases. This TCR was recovered from a woman in her 50s with Graves' ophthalmopathy. CDR3 nucleotides: TGTGCCAGTAGTATCGATGTCTGGACAGGGCAGGACACTGAAGCTTTCTTT. The encoded protein is CASSIDVWTGQDTEAFF.